This T cell receptor (beta chain) was identified in a study of neurological immune-mediated disorders. About the study: The roughly 35 patients with multiple sclerosis comprised about 30 relapsing-remitting cases and 3 secondary progressive cases.

Study results and caveats: Phylogenetic grouping put 18 of 34 multiple sclerosis patients' repertoires into one related-CDR3 cluster, a possible signature.

Of note for this clonotype: Its specificity is unknown.

Synthesis of cDNA was carried out by template-switch 5'RACE. The reaction used 10-nucleotide random UMIs. TCRdb re-derived calls from the 5' RACE reads in MiXCR, one entry per CDR3 protein. The sample lists 45,000 to 65,000 distinct CDR3 sequences; over 3% were seen once. The CDR3 extends over 16 amino acids. With 2 bases removed from V and 7 bases from J, the gap between germline ends came to 17 bases. Germline V lookup: CDR1 SEHNR, CDR2 FQNEAQ (reference sequence). The receptor comes from a man aged 40-49 years with multiple sclerosis. The chain joins TRBV7-9 to TRBJ1-4, with D unclear. Specimen: PBMCs. The CDR3, as DNA: TGTGCCAGCAGCTTAAGAGGGTCCGGGCGCAGTGAAAAACTGTTTTTT. It translates to CASSLRGSGRSEKLFF. The complete variable domain, with remaining parts taken from reference TRBV7-9 and TRBJ1-4, reads DTGVSQNPRHKITKRGQNVTFRCDPISEHNRLYWYRQTLGQGPEFLTYFQNEAQLEKSRLLSDRFSAERPKGSFSTLEIQRTEQGDSAMYLCASSLRGSGRSEKLFFGSGTQLSVL.